This T cell receptor (beta chain) was recorded in a study of T cell responses to AZD1222 COVID-19 vaccine. General study results and limits: Females outnumbered males among donors, who were mostly white British; clonal diversity was possibly underestimated. CD4 TCRs associated with vaccination spanned spike, dominating at 160-218 and 743-854.

The data were produced by immunoSEQ multiplex PCR, yet TCRdb's version contains in-frame clones alone and is incomplete. The table has 95,000 to 130,000 clones, 70% to 90% seen once. A note on this clone: Antigen: not known.

Trimming pared 7 bases from V and 7 bases from J, leaving 8 bases between. Germline CDR1 reads MNHEY; CDR2 reads SVGAGI. This CDR3 has 10 amino acids. The receptor's source is an adult in good health. The sequenced sample was peripheral blood, obtained on day 0 of MenACWY control vaccination. The rearrangement uses TRBV6-5 and TRBJ2-7; D is undetermined. For the CDR3, the DNA is TGTGCCAGCATACACAGAGAGCAGTACTTC. Protein sequence: CASIHREQYF.